A single sample is the source of the 20 T cell receptor beta chains below, sequenced in a study of T-cell memory formation after mild COVID-19. In TCRdb, the 5' RACE reads were re-called with MiXCR into one record per CDR3 protein. The sample has 290,000 or so distinct CDR3 sequences, 19% seen once. The sample consisted of PBMCs or a T cell subset sorted from them (not recorded which). All receptors come from a man younger than 30 who had mild COVID-19 (a few samples of this study predate the infection). Cell type and time point are not known.

This clonotype turned up a few times. This chain links TRBV6-2 or TRBV6-3 with TRBJ2-7; D tentatively reads TRBD1 or TRBD2 (5 bases each). Per germline, CDR1 MNHEY and CDR2 SVGEGT. The CDR3 length is 12 residues. V was pared by 5 bases and J by 7 bases, with 12 bases between. This CDR3 is CASSGDGGEQYV. The CDR3 DNA is TGTGCCAGCAGTGGGGACGGTGGGGAGCAGTACGTC.

This chain links TRBV4-3 with TRBJ1-4, with a tentative D call TRBD1 (5 bases). V gave up 3 bases and J gave up 5 bases, with 13 bases separating them. Germline V CDR1 and CDR2: LGHNA, YSLEER. CDR3 size: 15 residues. The CDR3 region has the DNA TGCGCCAGCAGCCAGACCCGGGACGGGAATGAAAAACTGTTTTTT. It yields the protein CASSQTRDGNEKLFF.

This clonotype appeared many times. The rearrangement joins TRBV7-2 to TRBJ2-7, with D maybe TRBD2 (5 bases). CDR1 and CDR2 (germline): SGHTA, FQGNSA. Trimming shortened V by 3 bases and J by 0 bases, and 9 bases separated the two germline ends. The CDR3 totals 14 residues. CDR3 sequence reads: CASSFSGSSYEQYF. The CDR3, as DNA: TGTGCCAGCAGCTTCTCGGGGAGCTCCTACGAGCAGTACTTC. Filled out from reference TRBV7-2 and TRBJ2-7, the complete variable domain reads GAGVSQSPSNKVTEKGKDVELRCDPISGHTALYWYRQSLGQGLEFLIYFQGNSAPDKSGLPSDRFSAERTGGSVSTLTIQRTQQEDSAVYLCASSFSGSSYEQYFGPGTRLTVT.

CDR3: CASSASSGGYSHEQYF. As DNA, the CDR3 is TGTGCCAGCAGCGCATCTAGCGGGGGTTACAGCCACGAGCAGTACTTC. The gene calls are TRBV7-6 and TRBJ2-7; TRBD2 matches 10 bases. The CDR3 consists of 16 residues. J lost 5 bases, V lost 5 bases, and 12 bases had no gene match. Per the germline V gene, CDR1 is SGHVS and CDR2 is FNYEAQ.

J is TRBJ2-3 and V is TRBV7-3, with 9 bases fitting TRBD2. V shed 3 bases, J shed 3 bases, and the junction held 7 bases outside the gene matches. There are 16 residues in the CDR3. CDR1 is SGHTA and CDR2 is FQGTGA in the germline V gene. The CDR3 DNA reads TGTGCCAGCAGCTTGGGGCGAGCGGGGGGAACAGATACGCAGTATTTT. Protein sequence: CASSLGRAGGTDTQYF.

This clonotype has just a few counts. The V call is TRBV11-2, the J call TRBJ2-3, with a possible D match to TRBD1 (5 bases). This CDR3 spans 17 amino acids. CDR1 and CDR2 from the germline V gene are SGHAT and FQNNGV. V was trimmed by 3 bases and J by 2 bases, leaving 18 bases between them. The chain's CDR3 is CASSFKIQGPYTDTQYF. CDR3 DNA: TGTGCCAGCAGCTTTAAAATTCAGGGCCCTTACACAGATACGCAGTATTTT.

This clonotype has only a few counts. The chain couples TRBV10-3 to TRBJ1-1; maybe TRBD1 (5 bases). V was pared by 2 bases and J by 6 bases, with 19 bases between. In germline, CDR1 is ENHRY, CDR2 SYGVKD. CDR3 length: 16 amino acids. CDR3: CAISEREGVGFAEAFF. CDR3 in DNA: TGTGCCATCAGTGAGAGGGAAGGGGTTGGGTTCGCTGAAGCTTTCTTT.

This rearrangement joins TRBV6-5 to TRBJ2-5, with a possible D match to TRBD1 (6 bases). The CDR3 spans 15 residues. The V gene lost 3 bases and the J gene lost 2 bases, with 13 bases spanning the gap. Germline CDR1 reads MNHEY; CDR2 reads SVGAGI. CDR3 in amino acids: CASSYYTGRQETQYF. DNA of the CDR3: TGTGCCAGCAGTTATTATACAGGGCGGCAAGAGACCCAGTACTTC.

This clonotype has only a few counts. The V and J genes are TRBV6-5 and TRBJ1-3; 8 bases are a match to TRBD1. CDR1 is MNHEY and CDR2 is SVGAGI in the germline V gene. Trimming took 7 bases from V and 1 from J; bases not matched to a gene: 15. CDR3 length: 18 residues. The CDR3 spells CASTPRYPGGTSGNTIYF. DNA for the CDR3: TGTGCCAGCACTCCGAGGTACCCAGGGGGCACTTCTGGAAACACCATATATTTT.

This clonotype has just a few counts. The rearrangement uses TRBV7-7 and TRBJ2-7; maybe TRBD1 (6 bases). Germline values: CDR1 SSHAT, CDR2 FNYEAQ (reference sequence). This CDR3 comprises 13 residues. The CDR3 nucleotides are TGTGCTAGCAGCCACGCAGGGGTGGGCGAGCAGTACGTC. This encodes CASSHAGVGEQYV.

This sequence joins TRBV7-9 and TRBJ1-1; unclear D gene. The V end was cut by 5 bases, the J end by 7 bases, with 5 bases between. The CDR3 extends over 10 amino acids. CDR1 is SEHNR, CDR2 FQNEAQ, per germline (reference sequence). The CDR3 loop reads CASSGSEAFF. CDR3 bases: TGTGCCAGCAGCGGCAGTGAAGCTTTCTTT.

This clonotype was recorded a few times. The V call is TRBV7-9, the J call TRBJ2-1; 8 nucleotides line up with TRBD1. The CDR3 runs 16 residues. Germline V lookup: CDR1 SEHNR, CDR2 FQNEAQ (reference sequence). After removal of 4 bases from V and 0 bases from J, the junction contained 5 bases not matched to a gene. Written as DNA, the CDR3 is TGTGCCAGCAGCTCATTCGGGACAGGCTCCTACAATGAGCAGTTCTTC. Translating it yields CASSSFGTGSYNEQFF.

A few counts support this clonotype. The chain has TRBV11-2 and TRBJ2-7; 9 bases line up with TRBD1. J lost 3 bases, V lost 1 base, and 1 base had no gene match. This CDR3 region has 14 residues. CDR1 is SGHAT and CDR2 is FQNNGV in the germline V gene. In nucleotides, the CDR3 is TGTGCCAGCAGCTTAGTGGGACAGGGCTACGAGCAGTACGTC. It encodes CASSLVGQGYEQYV.

This clonotype was seen a handful of times. In DNA, the CDR3 is TGTGCCAGCAGCCCCGGTGGGGGAGGTGTTGATCAGCCCCAGCATTTT. This gives the protein CASSPGGGGVDQPQHF. The V and J genes are TRBV7-8 and TRBJ1-5; D is possibly TRBD1 (5 bases). V lost 5 bases and J 5 bases, leaving 19 bases between the germline ends. The CDR3 runs 16 residues. Germline lookup yields CDR1 SGHVS and CDR2 FQNEAQ.

This clonotype showed up just a few times. Here the CDR3 DNA reads TGTGCCAGCAGTTACGGGACTCGAGGATACACAGATACGCAGTATTTT. This gives the protein CASSYGTRGYTDTQYF. The gene calls are TRBV6-2 or TRBV6-3 and TRBJ2-3, with D perhaps TRBD2 (6 bases). CDR1 MNHEY and CDR2 SVGEGT come from the germline V gene. Trimming pared 2 bases from V and 2 bases from J, leaving 14 bases between. CDR3 length equals 16 residues.

The table lists this clonotype with many counts. V is TRBV10-2 and J is TRBJ2-2; D gene ambiguous. CDR1 is WSHSY, CDR2 SAAADI, per germline. The CDR3 runs 12 residues. Trimming took 3 bases from V and 8 from J, leaving 7 bases between them. The CDR3 is CASSERTGELFF. The CDR3 region has the DNA TGCGCCAGCAGTGAACGAACAGGGGAGCTGTTTTTT.

This chain links TRBV2 with TRBJ2-1, with TRBD2 matching over 8 bases. Germline V gene lookup returns CDR1 SNHLY and CDR2 FYNNEI. V shed 2 bases, J shed 7 bases, and the junction held 7 bases outside the gene matches. The CDR3 runs to 15 residues. The CDR3 protein is CASSEFGRGGNEQFF. CDR3 nucleotide sequence: TGTGCCAGCAGTGAATTCGGGAGGGGGGGGAATGAGCAGTTCTTC.

This chain connects TRBV6-5 to TRBJ1-1, with D hard to call. Deletions cut 8 bases from V and 0 bases from J, with 4 bases between. From germline, CDR1 is MNHEY and CDR2 SVGAGI. This CDR3 is 11 amino acids long. For the CDR3, the DNA is TGTGCCAGCCATGTGAACACTGAAGCTTTCTTT. Translating gives CASHVNTEAFF.

This clonotype was observed a few times. This chain uses TRBV5-1 with TRBJ2-3; 13 bases map to TRBD2. J lost 8 bases, V lost 4 bases, and 4 bases had no gene match. Germline CDR1 is SGHRS and CDR2 is YFSETQ. The CDR3 extends over 14 amino acids. The CDR3 protein is CASSGGLAGRTQYF. The CDR3 DNA reads as TGCGCCAGCAGCGGGGGACTAGCGGGGCGTACGCAGTATTTT.

This clonotype came up a few times. The gene calls are TRBV7-9 and TRBJ1-4; D is undetermined. CDR3 length: 15 residues. V was clipped by 5 bases and J by 5 bases, with 15 bases between them. The germline V gene encodes CDR1 SEHNR and CDR2 FQNEAQ (reference sequence). CDR3 in DNA: TGTGCCAGCAGCGGAGGACGGACCGGGAATGAAAAACTGTTTTTT. Protein sequence: CASSGGRTGNEKLFF.